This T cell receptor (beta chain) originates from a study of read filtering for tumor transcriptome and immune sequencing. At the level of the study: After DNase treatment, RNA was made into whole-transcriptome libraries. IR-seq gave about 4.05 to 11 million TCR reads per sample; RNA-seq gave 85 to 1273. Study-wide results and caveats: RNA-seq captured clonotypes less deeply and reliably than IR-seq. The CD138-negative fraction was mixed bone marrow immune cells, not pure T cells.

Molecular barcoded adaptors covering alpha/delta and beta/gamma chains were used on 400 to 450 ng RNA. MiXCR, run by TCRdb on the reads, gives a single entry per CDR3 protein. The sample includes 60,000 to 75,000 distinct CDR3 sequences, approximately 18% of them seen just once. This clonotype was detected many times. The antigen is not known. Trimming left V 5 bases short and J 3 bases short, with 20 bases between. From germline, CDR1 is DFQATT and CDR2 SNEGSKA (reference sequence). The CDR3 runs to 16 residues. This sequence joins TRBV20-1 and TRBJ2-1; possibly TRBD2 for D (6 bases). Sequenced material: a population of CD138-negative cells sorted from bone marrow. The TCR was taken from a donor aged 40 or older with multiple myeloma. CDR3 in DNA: TGCAGTGCTGTCAGGCGGGGAGCCTCGCTCTACAATGAGCAGTTCTTC. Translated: CSAVRRGASLYNEQFF.